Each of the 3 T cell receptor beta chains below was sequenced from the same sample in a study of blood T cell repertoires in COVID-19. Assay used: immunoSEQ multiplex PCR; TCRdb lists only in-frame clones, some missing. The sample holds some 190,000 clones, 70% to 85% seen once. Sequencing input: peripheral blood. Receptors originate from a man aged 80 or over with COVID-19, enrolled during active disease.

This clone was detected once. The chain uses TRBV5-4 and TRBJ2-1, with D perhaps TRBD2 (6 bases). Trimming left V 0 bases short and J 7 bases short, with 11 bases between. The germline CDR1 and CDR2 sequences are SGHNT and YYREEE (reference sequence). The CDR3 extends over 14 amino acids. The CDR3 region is CASSLAVGGNEQFF. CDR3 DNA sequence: TGTGCCAGCAGCTTGGCCGTCGGGGGAAATGAGCAGTTCTTC.

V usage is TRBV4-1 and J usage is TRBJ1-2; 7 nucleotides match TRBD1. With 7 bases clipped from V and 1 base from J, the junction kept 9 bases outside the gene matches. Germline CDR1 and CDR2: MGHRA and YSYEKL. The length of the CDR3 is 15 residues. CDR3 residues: CASKKGALDNYGYTF. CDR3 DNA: TGCGCCAGCAAGAAGGGGGCCCTGGATAACTATGGCTACACCTTC.

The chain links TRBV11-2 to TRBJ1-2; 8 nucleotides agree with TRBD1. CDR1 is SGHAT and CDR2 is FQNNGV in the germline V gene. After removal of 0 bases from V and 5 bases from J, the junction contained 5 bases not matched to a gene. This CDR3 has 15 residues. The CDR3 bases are TGTGCCAGCAGCTTAGATCAGGGGGCAGGTTATGGCTACACCTTC. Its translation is CASSLDQGAGYGYTF.